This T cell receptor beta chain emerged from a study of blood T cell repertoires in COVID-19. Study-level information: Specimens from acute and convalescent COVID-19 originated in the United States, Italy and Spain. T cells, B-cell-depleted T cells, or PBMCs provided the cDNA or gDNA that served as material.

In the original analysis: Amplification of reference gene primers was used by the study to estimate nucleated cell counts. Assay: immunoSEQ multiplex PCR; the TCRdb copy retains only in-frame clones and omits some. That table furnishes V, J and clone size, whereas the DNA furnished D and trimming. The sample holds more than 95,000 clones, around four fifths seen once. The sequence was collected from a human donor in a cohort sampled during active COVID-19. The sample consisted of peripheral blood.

This chain's CDR3 is CASSPASGISTDTQYF. The CDR3 DNA reads as TGTGCCAGCTCACCTGCTAGCGGTATTAGCACAGATACGCAGTATTTT. V and J are TRBV18 and TRBJ2-3; 7 bases are a match to TRBD2. The germline CDR1 and CDR2 sequences are KGHSH and LQKENI. This CDR3 comprises 16 residues. V lost 3 bases to trimming and J lost 0 bases; unmatched junction nucleotides: 6.